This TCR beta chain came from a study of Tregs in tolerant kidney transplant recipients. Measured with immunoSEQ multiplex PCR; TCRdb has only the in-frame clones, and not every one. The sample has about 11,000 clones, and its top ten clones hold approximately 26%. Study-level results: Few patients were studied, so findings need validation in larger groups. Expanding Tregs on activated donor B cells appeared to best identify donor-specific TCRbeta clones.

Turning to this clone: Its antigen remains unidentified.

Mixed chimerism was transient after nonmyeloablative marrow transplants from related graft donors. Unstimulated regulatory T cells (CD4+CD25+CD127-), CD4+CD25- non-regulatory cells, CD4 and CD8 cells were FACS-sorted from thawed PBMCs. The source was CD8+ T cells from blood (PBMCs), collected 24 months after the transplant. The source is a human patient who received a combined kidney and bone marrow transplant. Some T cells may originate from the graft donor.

CDR3 region: CASSQDPETQYF. The DNA read from the CDR3 is TGCGCCAGCAGCCAAGACCCGGAGACC. This chain joins TRBV4-1 and TRBJ2-5; the D is unclear. Read coverage stops 3 residues before the CDR3 terminus; the germline J gene supplies the remainder. Germline V gives CDR1 MGHRA, CDR2 YSYEKL. This CDR3 comprises 12 residues. V dropped 0 bases and J dropped 5 bases, with 4 bases sitting between them.